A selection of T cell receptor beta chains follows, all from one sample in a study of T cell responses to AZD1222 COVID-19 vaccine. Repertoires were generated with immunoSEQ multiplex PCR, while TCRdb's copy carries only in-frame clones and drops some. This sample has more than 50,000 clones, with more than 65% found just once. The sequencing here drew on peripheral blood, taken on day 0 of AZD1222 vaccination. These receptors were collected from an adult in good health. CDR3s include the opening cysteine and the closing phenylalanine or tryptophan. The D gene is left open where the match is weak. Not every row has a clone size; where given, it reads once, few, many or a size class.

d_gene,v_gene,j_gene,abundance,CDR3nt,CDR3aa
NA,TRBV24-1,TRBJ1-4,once,TGTGCCACCAGCGACGGGCGACGGAATAATGAAAAACTGTTTTTT,CATSDGRRNNEKLFF
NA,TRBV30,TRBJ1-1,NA,TGTGCCTCCGTCGAGGGTTTCTCTGAAGCTTTCTTT,CASVEGFSEAFF
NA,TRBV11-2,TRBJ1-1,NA,TGTGCCAGCAGCTCCTCAGAGGGCACTGAAGCTTTCTTT,CASSSSEGTEAFF
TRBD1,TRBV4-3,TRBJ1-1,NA,TGCGCCAGCGCCAAGGGGGCGAACACTGAAGCTTTCTTT,CASAKGANTEAFF
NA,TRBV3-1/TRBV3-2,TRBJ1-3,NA,TGTGCCAGCAGCCAACCCCAGGGTGGTGGAAACACCATATATTTT,CASSQPQGGGNTIYF
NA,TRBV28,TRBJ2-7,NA,TGTGCCAGCAGTTTATTGGGAACGACAGCCGAGCAGTACTTC,CASSLLGTTAEQYF
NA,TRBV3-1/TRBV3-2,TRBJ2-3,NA,TGTGCCAGCAGCCTCGGGACCGAGCAAGCTACGCAGTATTTT,CASSLGTEQATQYF
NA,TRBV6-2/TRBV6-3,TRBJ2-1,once,TGTGCCAGCAGTTCCTCTGGGGGGTGGAGGTTCTTC,CASSSSGGWRFF
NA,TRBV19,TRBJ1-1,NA,TGTGCCACCCTATATCCGTCCACCGAAGCTTTCTTT,CATLYPSTEAFF
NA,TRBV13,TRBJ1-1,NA,TGTGCCAGCAGCTTAGGCGTCCGGGGAATCAATGAAGCTTTCTTT,CASSLGVRGINEAFF
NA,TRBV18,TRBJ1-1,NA,TGTGCCAGCTCACCCTCGGGAGACACTGAAGCTTTCTTT,CASSPSGDTEAFF
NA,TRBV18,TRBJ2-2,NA,TGTGCCAGCTCACCACAACAGGGCGGTTTCACCGGGGAGCTGTTTTTT,CASSPQQGGFTGELFF
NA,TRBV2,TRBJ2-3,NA,TGTGCCAGCAGTGAAAACGGGAGAACAGATACGCAGTATTTT,CASSENGRTDTQYF
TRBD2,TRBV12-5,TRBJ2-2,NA,TGTGCTAGTGGTTTATGGGGGGGGAACACCGGGGAGCTGTTTTTT,CASGLWGGNTGELFF
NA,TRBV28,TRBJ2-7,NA,TGTGCCAGCATTACGACTGGGAGCTCCTACGAGCAGTACTTC,CASITTGSSYEQYF
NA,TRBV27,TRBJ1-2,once,TGTGCCACCCTAAGACACGGGTATGGCTACACCTTC,CATLRHGYGYTF
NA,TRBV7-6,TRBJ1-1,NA,TGTGCCAGCAGCTTAAGAACAGGGAACACTGAAGCTTTCTTT,CASSLRTGNTEAFF
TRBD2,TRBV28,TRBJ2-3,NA,TGTGCCAGCAGTTTATTAGCGGGAGTGGAGGGCACAGATACGCAGTATTTT,CASSLLAGVEGTDTQYF
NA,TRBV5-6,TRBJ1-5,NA,TGTGCCAGCAGCTCCTTCGGCGCGGGGAATCAGCCCCAGCATTTT,CASSSFGAGNQPQHF
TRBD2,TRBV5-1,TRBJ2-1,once,TGCGCCAGCAGCCCAGGACTAGCGGAAAATGAGCAGTTCTTC,CASSPGLAENEQFF
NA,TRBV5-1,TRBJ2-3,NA,TGCGCCAGCAGCTTGGCCGGGATTTCTAGCACAGATACGCAGTATTTT,CASSLAGISSTDTQYF
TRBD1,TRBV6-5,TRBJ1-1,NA,TGTGCCAGCAGGACACAGGGGGGGAACACTGAAGCTTTCTTT,CASRTQGGNTEAFF
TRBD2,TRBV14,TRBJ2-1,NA,TGTGCCAGCAGCCAGCTCCGCGGGACTAGCGGGATCTACAATGAGCAGTTCTTC,CASSQLRGTSGIYNEQFF
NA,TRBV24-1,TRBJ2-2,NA,TGTGCCACCGAACCGGGGAGGACCGGGGAGCTGTTTTTT,CATEPGRTGELFF
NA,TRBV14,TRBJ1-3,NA,TGTGCCAGCAGCACAGGGATCTCTGGAAACACCATATATTTT,CASSTGISGNTIYF
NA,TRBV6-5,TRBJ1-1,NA,TGTGCCAGCAGTTACTCCGGGCGAGGTGGCACTGAAGCTTTCTTT,CASSYSGRGGTEAFF
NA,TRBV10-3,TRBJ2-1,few,TGTGCCATCAGTTCAGGAACCTACAATGAGCAGTTCTTC,CAISSGTYNEQFF
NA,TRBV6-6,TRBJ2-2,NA,TGTGCCAGCAGAGAAAGGCGGGGTAACACCGGGGAGCTGTTTTTT,CASRERRGNTGELFF
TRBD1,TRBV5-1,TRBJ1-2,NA,TGCGCCAGCAGCTTCGAGACAGGGGAGAGCTACACCTTC,CASSFETGESYTF
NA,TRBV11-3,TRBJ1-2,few,TGTGCCAGCAGCCCCGTGGGACCCCGACCTTTCGCCTTC,CASSPVGPRPFAF
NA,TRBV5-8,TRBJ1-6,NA,TGTGCCAGCAACTCCCGCGTAGCTCGAACCGGGTCACCCCTCCACTTT,CASNSRVARTGSPLHF
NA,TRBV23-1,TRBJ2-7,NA,TGCGCCAGCAGTCAATTCCCTGGGCGCAATGGACAGAGTTCCTACGAGCAGTACTTC,CASSQFPGRNGQSSYEQYF
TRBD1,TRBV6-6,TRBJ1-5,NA,TGTGCCAGCAGTTTCACAGGGGGCGGTCGGGGGCCCCAGCATTTT,CASSFTGGGRGPQHF
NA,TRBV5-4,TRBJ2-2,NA,TGTGCCAGCAGCTTGGTGGCGACAGCGAACACCGGGGAGCTGTTTTTT,CASSLVATANTGELFF
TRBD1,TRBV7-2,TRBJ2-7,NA,TGTGCCACTTCGACCGGGACAGCCGTAAGTGAGCAGTACTTC,CATSTGTAVSEQYF
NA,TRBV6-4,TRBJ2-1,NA,TGTGCCAGCAGTGACTCCCCAAACCGGGGTGAGCAGTTCTTC,CASSDSPNRGEQFF
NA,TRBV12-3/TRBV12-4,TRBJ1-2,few,TGTGCCAGCAACTCGGGGATCGGCTATGGCTACACCTTC,CASNSGIGYGYTF
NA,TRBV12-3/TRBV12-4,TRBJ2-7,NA,TGTGCCAGCAGTCTGGGGGGCGAGCAGTACTTC,CASSLGGEQYF
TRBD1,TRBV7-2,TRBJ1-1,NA,TGTGCCAGCAGCACCGGTACAGGGGGCACTAGGAAGGCTTTCTTT,CASSTGTGGTRKAFF
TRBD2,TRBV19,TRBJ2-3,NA,TGTGCCAGTAGTATGAGAATTGGGACTAGCGGCGCAGATACGCAGTATTTT,CASSMRIGTSGADTQYF
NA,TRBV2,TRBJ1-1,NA,TGTGCCAGCACCCAGGGATCATTAAGTAAAACTGAAGCTTTCTTT,CASTQGSLSKTEAFF
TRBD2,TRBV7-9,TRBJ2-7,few,TGTGCCAGCAGCTTAGAAAGCGGGAGGTCTCCCTACGAGCAGTACTTC,CASSLESGRSPYEQYF
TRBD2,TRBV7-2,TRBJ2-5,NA,TGTGCCAGCAGCCCCCGGGAGGGGAATCAAGAGACCCAGTACTTC,CASSPREGNQETQYF
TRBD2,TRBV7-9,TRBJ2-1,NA,TGTGCCAGCAGCATAGGGACTAGCGGATACAATGAGCAGTTCTTC,CASSIGTSGYNEQFF
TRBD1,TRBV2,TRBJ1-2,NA,TGTGCCAGCAGTGATCGGGGGACAGGGGGCGGCTACACCTTC,CASSDRGTGGGYTF
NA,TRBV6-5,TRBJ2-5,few,TGTGCCAGCAGTTACTGGGACACTCAAGAGACCCAGTACTTC,CASSYWDTQETQYF
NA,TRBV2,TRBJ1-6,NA,TGTGCCAGCAGTGAATCTGTCGGACACCTTAATTCACCCCTCCACTTT,CASSESVGHLNSPLHF
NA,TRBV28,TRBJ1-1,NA,TGTGCCAGCCGCCTTTGGAACACTGAAGCTTTCTTT,CASRLWNTEAFF
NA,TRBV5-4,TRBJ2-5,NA,TGTGCCAGCAGAGGGAGAGCGGAGGGGGAGACCCAGTACTTC,CASRGRAEGETQYF
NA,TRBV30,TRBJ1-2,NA,TGTGCCTGGAGTGTAGCGGATGGCTACACCTTC,CAWSVADGYTF
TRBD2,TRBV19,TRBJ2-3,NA,TGTGCCAGTAGTATGGGAGAACCGGGACTAGAAAAGGCGCAGTATTTT,CASSMGEPGLEKAQYF